The clone carrying this TCR beta chain was seen ten or more times. The sample is drawn from a study of glioma-infiltrating T cells. The V and J ends lost 6 bases and 1 base respectively, with 12 bases between them. Germline CDR1 DFQATT, CDR2 SNEGSKA (reference sequence). This CDR3 is 13 amino acids long. TCR alpha and beta CDR3 regions were amplified from RNA using iRepertoire nested multiplex PCR. TCRdb analysed the multiplex PCR reads with MiXCR anew, one entry per CDR3 protein. This repertoire shows fewer than 200,000 distinct CDR3 sequences, around 40% found once; its top ten account for roughly 5.4%.

The clonotype comes from a human donor with low-grade glioma or glioblastoma, undergoing nonglioma brain surgery, or in good health (not recorded which). The sequenced material came from glioma tissue, nonneoplastic brain tissue, or PBMCs (not recorded which). The chain uses TRBV20-1 and TRBJ1-2; D ambiguous. CDR3 DNA: TGCAGTGCCCGGGAACCGGTTAACTATGGCTACACCTTC. Translating it yields CSAREPVNYGYTF.